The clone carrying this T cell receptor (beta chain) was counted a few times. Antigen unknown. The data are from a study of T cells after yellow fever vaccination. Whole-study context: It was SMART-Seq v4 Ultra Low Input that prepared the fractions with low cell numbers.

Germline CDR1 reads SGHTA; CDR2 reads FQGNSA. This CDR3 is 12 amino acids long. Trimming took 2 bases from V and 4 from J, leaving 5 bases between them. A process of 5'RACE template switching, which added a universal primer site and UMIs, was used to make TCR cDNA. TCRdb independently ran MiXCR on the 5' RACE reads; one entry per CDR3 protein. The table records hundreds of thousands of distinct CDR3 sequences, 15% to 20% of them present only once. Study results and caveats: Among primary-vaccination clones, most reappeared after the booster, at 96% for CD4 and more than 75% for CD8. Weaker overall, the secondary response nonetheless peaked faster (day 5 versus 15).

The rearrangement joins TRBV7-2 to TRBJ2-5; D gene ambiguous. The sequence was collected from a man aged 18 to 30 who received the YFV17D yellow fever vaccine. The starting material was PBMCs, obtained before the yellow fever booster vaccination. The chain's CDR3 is CASSLRAETQYF. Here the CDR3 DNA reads TGTGCCAGCAGCTTAAGAGCAGAGACCCAGTACTTC.